This passage covers 15 T cell receptor beta chains from one sample sequenced in a study of T cell changes during pregnancy in multiple sclerosis (dated by TCRdb to the late 2010s). Library construction relied on the immunoSEQ multiplex PCR assay. What TCRdb holds here is the immuneACCESS table cut down to in-frame rearrangements. Part of the clones is not present; checked against another copy, under half of the missing clones reflect an unresolved V gene, and the others are unexplained. In this sample the table shows 90,000 to 120,000 clones, around nine tenths of which occur a single time. Together, the top ten hold more than 0.95% of the sample. The specimen was peripheral blood, collected in the second trimester of pregnancy. These TCRs come from a female donor with multiple sclerosis, enrolled in a pregnancy study.

The rearrangement uses TRBV5-1 and TRBJ1-2; D gene unclear. Germline assignment: CDR1 SGHRS and CDR2 YFSETQ. The CDR3 is 15 amino acids. Deletions cut 6 bases from V and 0 bases from J, with 15 bases between. CDR3 in amino acids: CASKDSWGTNYGYTF. CDR3 DNA: TGCGCCAGCAAGGACTCATGGGGAACTAACTATGGCTACACCTTC. Combining the CDR3 with reference TRBV5-1 and TRBJ1-2 gives the whole variable domain KAGVTQTPRYLIKTRGQQVTLSCSPISGHRSVSWYQQTPGQGLQFLFEYFSETQRNKGNFPGRFSGRQFSNSRSEMNVSTLELGDSALYLCASKDSWGTNYGYTFGSGTRLTVV.

The V gene is TRBV7-2, the J gene TRBJ1-2; 8 nucleotides line up with TRBD1. The CDR3 loop spans 14 amino acids. The V gene's germline CDR1 is SGHTA and CDR2 FQGNSA. The junction had 6 bases not matched to a gene; V was cut back by 5 bases and J by 4 bases. The CDR3 sequence is CASSEPGQGYGYTF. CDR3 coding DNA: TGTGCCAGCAGCGAGCCCGGACAGGGCTATGGCTACACCTTC.

The rearrangement joins TRBV5-1 to TRBJ2-5, with D tentatively TRBD2 (6 bases). The V gene lost 0 bases and the J gene lost 1 base, with 7 bases spanning the gap. Looked up from germline, CDR1 is SGHRS and CDR2 is YFSETQ. The CDR3 spans 14 residues. CDR3 sequence (DNA): TGCGCCAGCAGCTTGGGTAGCGGCCAAGAGACCCAGTACTTC. Translated, it gives CASSLGSGQETQYF.

The CDR3 loop is CAISEWAGSNQPQHF. The CDR3 coding sequence is TGTGCCATCAGTGAGTGGGCAGGTAGCAATCAGCCCCAGCATTTT. The chain is built from TRBV10-3 and TRBJ1-5, with D hard to call. Trimming cost V 1 base and J 0 bases, with 7 bases left between them. The CDR3 runs to 15 residues. The V gene's germline CDR1 is ENHRY and CDR2 SYGVKD.

The chain joins TRBV5-1 to TRBJ2-4; D possibly corresponds to TRBD1 (6 bases). Germline lookup yields CDR1 SGHRS and CDR2 YFSETQ. V gave up 0 bases and J gave up 16 bases, with 14 bases separating them. The CDR3 loop spans 12 amino acids. CDR3 nucleotides: TGCGCCAGCAGCTTGGATACAGGGAAGGTCTACTTC. Residues: CASSLDTGKVYF.

V usage is TRBV18 and J usage is TRBJ2-1; 11 bases agree with TRBD2. V lost 6 bases and J lost 2; bases outside the gene matches: 6. Germline V gene data show CDR1 as KGHSH and CDR2 as LQKENI. The CDR3 is 16 residues long. CDR3 region: CASSPLAGGPYNEQFF. CDR3 DNA sequence: TGTGCCAGCTCGCCGTTAGCGGGAGGGCCCTACAATGAGCAGTTCTTC.

CDR3 in DNA: TGTGCCAGCAGCTCGGGGGACGGTTCCTACGAGCAGTACTTC. Translated: CASSSGDGSYEQYF. The J gene is TRBJ2-7, the V gene TRBV5-6; TRBD2 might be the D (6 bases). Germline assignment: CDR1 SGHDT and CDR2 YYEEEE. The CDR3 length is 14 residues. V lost 3 bases to trimming and J lost 1 base, with 11 bases between them.

The V gene is TRBV2, the J gene TRBJ2-1, with a tentative D call TRBD2 (6 bases). V was trimmed by 8 bases and J by 4 bases, leaving 6 bases between them. The length of the CDR3 is 11 residues. Germline CDR1 reads SNHLY; CDR2 reads FYNNEI. CDR3 nucleotide sequence: TGTGCCAGCCGGGGGTACAATGAGCAGTTCTTC. Encoded protein: CASRGYNEQFF.

J is TRBJ2-1 and V is TRBV5-1, with D perhaps TRBD2 (5 bases). This CDR3 has 15 residues. V lost 0 bases, J lost 4 bases, and 11 bases lay in between. Germline CDR1 and CDR2: SGHRS and YFSETQ. CDR3 amino acids: CASSLDRGSYNEQFF. CDR3 sequence (DNA): TGCGCCAGCAGCTTGGATCGGGGTTCATACAATGAGCAGTTCTTC. The full variable domain, rest sourced from reference TRBV5-1 and TRBJ2-1, is KAGVTQTPRYLIKTRGQQVTLSCSPISGHRSVSWYQQTPGQGLQFLFEYFSETQRNKGNFPGRFSGRQFSNSRSEMNVSTLELGDSALYLCASSLDRGSYNEQFFGPGTRLTVL.

CDR3 bases: TGTGCCAGCAGCTTGGGCGGGTCCCACTACAATGAGCAGTTCTTC. It specifies CASSLGGSHYNEQFF. This chain connects TRBV7-7 to TRBJ2-1; D possibly corresponds to TRBD2 (5 bases). The CDR3 covers 15 residues. The germline V gene has CDR1 SSHAT and CDR2 FNYEAQ (reference sequence). V was clipped by 3 bases and J by 3 bases, with 12 bases between them. Full variable domain (missing parts from reference TRBV7-7 and TRBJ2-1): GAGVSQSPRYKVTKRGQDVTLRCDPISSHATLYWYQQALGQGPEFLTYFNYEAQPDKSGLPSDRFSAERPEGSISTLTIQRTEQRDSAMYRCASSLGGSHYNEQFFGPGTRLTVL.

The J gene is TRBJ2-7, the V gene TRBV5-1, with TRBD2 matching over 15 bases. Germline lookup yields CDR1 SGHRS and CDR2 YFSETQ. The V and J ends lost 1 base and 0 bases, in that order; junction bases with no gene match: 5. This CDR3 has 18 residues. The CDR3 loop is CASSLPGLAGGPSYEQYF. The CDR3 nucleotides read TGCGCCAGCAGCTTGCCGGGACTAGCGGGAGGACCCTCCTACGAGCAGTACTTC.

The chain joins TRBV4-2 to TRBJ1-3; 7 bases align to TRBD1. The V and J ends lost 0 bases and 1 base, in that order; junction bases with no gene match: 3. The length of the CDR3 is 16 residues. The V gene's germline CDR1 is LGHNA and CDR2 YNFKEQ. CDR3 amino acids: CASSQDTQGSGNTIYF. The CDR3, as DNA: TGTGCCAGCAGCCAAGATACACAGGGGTCTGGAAACACCATATATTTT.

This rearrangement joins TRBV27 to TRBJ2-7, with D maybe TRBD1 (5 bases). The CDR3 has 15 residues. Trimming pared 2 bases from V and 3 bases from J, leaving 14 bases between. Germline V gene lookup returns CDR1 MNHEY and CDR2 SMNVEV (reference sequence). This CDR3 is CASSLKAGKNYEQYF. The CDR3 DNA follows: TGTGCCAGCAGTTTAAAGGCAGGGAAAAACTACGAGCAGTACTTC.

The genes are TRBV27 and TRBJ2-6; 9 bases agree with TRBD1. The germline V gene has CDR1 MNHEY and CDR2 SMNVEV (reference sequence). V gave up 7 bases and J gave up 3 bases; unmatched junction bases: 16. The CDR3 runs to 19 residues. The CDR3 nucleotides read TGTGCCAGCACTCCCTTCCCGGGACAGGGCTCTCTTGGGGCCAACGTCCTGACTTTC. Translated, it gives CASTPFPGQGSLGANVLTF.

The J gene is TRBJ2-5, the V gene TRBV29-1; a weak D match, TRBD2 (6 bases). With the DNA end fitting TRBJ2-7 better, the J assignment may be wrong. The CDR3 is made up of 14 amino acids. The germline V gene encodes CDR1 SQVTM and CDR2 ANQGSEA. The CDR3 DNA is TGCAGCGCCCGGGGGAGCGGAGGCTCCTACGAGCAGTACTTC. It specifies CSARGSGGSYEQYF.